These 9 T cell receptor beta chains came from one sample sequenced in a study of vaccination and CD4 T cells after COVID-19. Their specific antigens are unknown. Cultured CD4+ T-cell DNA underwent Oncomine TCR Beta short-read sequencing. Via MiXCR, TCRdb re-called the PCR reads, giving one row per CDR3 protein. The data show 25,000 or so distinct CDR3 sequences, around 69% seen once. Treatment specified: 10-day PBMC culture with coronavirus spike peptide pools or control peptides (ViraFEST assay). This specimen consisted of CD4+ T cells from blood, cultured in vitro, obtained after SARS-CoV-2 vaccination. The receptors derive from a human donor who received a COVID-19 vaccine.

V gene TRBV19 combines with J gene TRBJ1-5; D unclear. Trimming shortened V by 2 bases and J by 0 bases, and 14 bases separated the two germline ends. Germline V gene sequence: CDR1 LNHDA, CDR2 SQIVND (reference sequence). This CDR3 spans 17 amino acids. CDR3 residues: CASSIKPLTYSNQPQHF. For the CDR3, the DNA is TGTGCCAGTAGTATAAAGCCCCTAACTTATAGCAATCAGCCCCAGCATTTT.

This chain connects TRBV24-1 to TRBJ2-5; either TRBD1 or TRBD2 may supply D (5 bases each). This CDR3 region has 14 residues. Germline CDR1 reads KGHDR; CDR2 reads SFDVKD. The V and J ends lost 4 bases and 4 bases respectively, with 12 bases between them. CDR3 DNA sequence: TGTGCCACCAGTGAAACTAGGGGCGGAGAGACCCAGTACTTC. This gives the protein CATSETRGGETQYF.

The J gene is TRBJ2-2, the V gene TRBV6-1; tentatively, D is TRBD2 (6 bases). V lost 5 bases to trimming and J lost 5 bases, with 12 bases between them. The CDR3 consists of 14 residues. The germline gives CDR1 MNHNS, CDR2 SASEGT. CDR3 sequence (DNA): TGTGCCAGCAGTAGGAGCCGGGGGACCGGGGAGCTGTTTTTT. Protein sequence: CASSRSRGTGELFF.

V is TRBV6-4 and J is TRBJ1-5, with a possible D match to TRBD1 (5 bases). Looked up from germline, CDR1 is MRHNA and CDR2 is SNTAGT. CDR3 size: 14 residues. V gave up 7 bases and J gave up 1 base, with 11 bases separating them. The CDR3 reads CASKKDTSNQPQHF. The CDR3 DNA reads TGTGCCAGCAAGAAGGACACGAGCAATCAGCCCCAGCATTTT.

The chain employs TRBV18 and TRBJ1-1; D call uncertain. V lost 1 base to trimming and J lost 4 bases, with 10 bases between them. Germline V gene sequence: CDR1 KGHSH, CDR2 LQKENI. The CDR3 sequence is 14 residues long. The CDR3: CASSPQGLGTEAFF. The CDR3, as DNA: TGTGCCAGCTCACCACAGGGATTGGGCACTGAAGCTTTCTTT.

This clonotype was counted between two and nine times. V gene TRBV7-9 combines with J gene TRBJ2-3; the D gene is possibly TRBD2 (7 bases). Trimming removed 7 bases from V and 2 bases from J, with 19 bases in between. CDR3 length: 16 amino acids. CDR1 and CDR2 (germline): SEHNR, FQNEAQ (reference sequence). The CDR3 here is CASTIYRGAPTDTQYF. CDR3 DNA: TGTGCCAGCACCATTTACCGGGGGGCCCCCACAGATACGCAGTATTTT.

Only one count was recorded for this clonotype. V gene TRBV10-1 combines with J gene TRBJ2-5; D may be TRBD2 (6 bases). CDR1 and CDR2 (germline): WNHNN, SYGVQD (reference sequence). V was shortened by 4 bases and J by 7 bases, with 10 bases between the two germline ends. The CDR3 contains 12 residues. CDR3 sequence reads: CASSVVGGTQYF. The CDR3, as DNA: TGCGCCAGCAGTGTAGTCGGGGGGACCCAGTACTTC.

The gene calls are TRBV7-9 and TRBJ2-1; tentative D call: TRBD1 (5 bases). This CDR3 has 14 residues. Germline CDR1 and CDR2: SEHNR and FQNEAQ (reference sequence). Trimming took off 5 bases at V and 5 bases at J, with 13 bases between the two ends. Written as DNA, the CDR3 is TGTGCCAGCAGCAACTCATGGGGCCACAATGAGCAGTTCTTC. Translating gives CASSNSWGHNEQFF.

CDR3 region: CSARKTGAGVGKETQYF. DNA for the CDR3: TGCAGTGCTAGAAAAACGGGAGCAGGGGTTGGGAAAGAGACCCAGTACTTC. The chain joins TRBV20-1 to TRBJ2-5; D possibly uses TRBD1 or TRBD2 (6 bases each). V lost 2 bases, J lost 3 bases, and 22 bases lay in between. This CDR3 has 17 amino acids. Germline lookup yields CDR1 DFQATT and CDR2 SNEGSKA (reference sequence).